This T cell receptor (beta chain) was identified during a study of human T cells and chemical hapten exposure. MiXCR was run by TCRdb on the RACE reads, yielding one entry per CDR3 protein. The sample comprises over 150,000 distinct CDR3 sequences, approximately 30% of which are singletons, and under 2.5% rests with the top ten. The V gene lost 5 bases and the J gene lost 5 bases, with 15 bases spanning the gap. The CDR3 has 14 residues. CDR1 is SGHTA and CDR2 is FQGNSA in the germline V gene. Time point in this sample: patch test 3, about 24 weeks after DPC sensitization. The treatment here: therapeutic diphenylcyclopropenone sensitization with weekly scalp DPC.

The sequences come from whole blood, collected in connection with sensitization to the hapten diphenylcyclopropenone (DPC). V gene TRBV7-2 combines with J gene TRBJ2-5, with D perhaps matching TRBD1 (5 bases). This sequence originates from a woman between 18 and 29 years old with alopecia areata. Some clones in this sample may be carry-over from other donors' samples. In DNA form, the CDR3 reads TGTGCCAGCAGCCGCGACAGCAGGGATGAGACCCAGTACTTC. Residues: CASSRDSRDETQYF.